This TCR beta chain was retrieved from a study of cytomegalovirus exposure and HLA in healthy donors. The PCR had 60 Vbeta and 13 Jbeta primers. Sequencing used immunoSEQ multiplex PCR; TCRdb keeps in-frame clones, though not all of them. Of 150,000 to 200,000 clones in the sample, about 75% were seen once. Study-wide results and caveats: Usually a TCR sequence was rare, but some public TCRs were found in many donors. Relative to the roughly 690-donor mean, N-insertions were reportedly fewer in an Asian-associated ancestry cluster in a later analysis. Immune exposure was documented only through CMV serostatus.

Concerning this clone itself: Its specificity is unknown.

Germline CDR1 LGHNT, CDR2 FRNRAP. Trimming took 7 bases from V and 4 from J, leaving 10 bases between them. The CDR3 has 13 residues. This chain links TRBV12-5 with TRBJ2-2; D may be TRBD2 (6 bases). The clonotype originates from a male donor in good health and CMV-seronegative. Sequences were obtained from PBMCs. CDR3 nucleotides: TGTGCTAGTGAGGGACTTACCACCGGGGAGCTGTTTTTT. Amino acids: CASEGLTTGELFF.